The clone carrying this T cell receptor beta chain was seen a single time. The sample belongs to a study of blood T cell repertoires in COVID-19. Produced via immunoSEQ multiplex PCR; TCRdb's table is partial and in-frame only. In the table there are 70,000 to 95,000 clones, roughly nine tenths of which are singletons. The sequence came from a man between 50 and 59 years old with COVID-19, enrolled during active disease. The specimen sequenced was peripheral blood.

This CDR3 reads CASSEIQGRHEQYF. For the CDR3, the DNA is TGTGCCAGCAGTGAGATACAGGGCCGCCACGAGCAGTACTTC. The rearrangement uses TRBV28 and TRBJ2-7; D perhaps matches TRBD1 (6 bases). The V gene lost 5 bases and the J gene lost 5 bases, with 16 bases spanning the gap. The CDR3 is 14 residues long. Germline V gene lookup returns CDR1 MDHEN and CDR2 SYDVKM.